Below are 10 T cell receptor beta chains sequenced from a single sample in a study of shared clonotypes between healthy human individuals. Measured with immunoSEQ multiplex PCR; TCRdb has only the in-frame clones, and not every one. The sample yields about 990,000 clones, 70% to 80% seen once. Sample: memory CD4+ T cells from PBMCs. Subset defined: CD45RA-negative fraction. The source of these receptors is a man between 18 and 35 years old in good health. Some clones in this sample may be carry-over from other donors' samples.

This clone showed up just a few times. V and J are TRBV10-3 and TRBJ2-1; D could derive from TRBD1 or TRBD2 (5 bases each). From germline, CDR1 is ENHRY and CDR2 SYGVKD. Trimming took 6 bases from V and 5 from J, leaving 8 bases between them. The CDR3 covers 12 residues. Written as DNA, the CDR3 is TGTGCCATCAGGAGGGGCGACAATGAGCAGTTCTTC. This gives the protein CAIRRGDNEQFF.

The rearrangement links TRBV29-1 to TRBJ1-4; 7 positions match TRBD1. Per the germline V gene, CDR1 is SQVTM and CDR2 is ANQGSEA. The CDR3 sequence is 12 residues long. The J segment lost 10 bases and the V segment lost 4 bases, leaving 6 bases of the junction unmatched. The CDR3 sequence is CSVAYRGGKLFF. CDR3 nucleotide sequence: TGCAGCGTTGCCTACAGGGGAGGAAAACTGTTTTTT.

V and J are TRBV5-1 and TRBJ1-4, with a tentative D call TRBD1 (5 bases). Looked up from germline, CDR1 is SGHRS and CDR2 is YFSETQ. V was trimmed by 3 bases and J by 7 bases, leaving 16 bases between them. This CDR3 is 15 amino acids long. For the CDR3, the DNA is TGCGCCAGCAGCTCCCGGGGGGACGCAACTGAAAAACTGTTTTTT. It yields the protein CASSSRGDATEKLFF.

This clone has only a few counts. The rearrangement uses TRBV9 and TRBJ2-5, with D perhaps matching TRBD2 (6 bases). Germline-derived CDR1 and CDR2 are SGDLS and YYNGEE. The V and J ends lost 0 bases and 2 bases respectively, with 14 bases between them. The CDR3 consists of 16 residues. The CDR3 DNA reads TGTGCCAGCAGCGTAGGCCTCGGGACTTTTCAAGAGACCCAGTACTTC. It is translated as CASSVGLGTFQETQYF.

In this sample, this clone turned up once. CDR3 bases: TGCGCCAGCAGCCAACCTACCGATCTTACCGGGACAGGGGTATACAATGAGCAGTTCTTC. Residues: CASSQPTDLTGTGVYNEQFF. The chain has TRBV4-1 and TRBJ2-1, with TRBD1 identical over 10 bases. CDR3 length: 20 amino acids. V shed 2 bases and J 4 bases; nucleotides not matched to a gene: 17. CDR1 and CDR2 from the germline V gene are MGHRA and YSYEKL.

The J gene is TRBJ1-1, the V gene TRBV6-6; D is ambiguous. V lost 4 bases to trimming and J lost 5 bases, with 11 bases between them. The CDR3 length is 13 residues. CDR1 and CDR2 from the germline V gene are MNHNY and SVGAGI (reference sequence). CDR3 nucleotides: TGTGCCAGCAGTTGGACCGCGGGAACTGAAGCTTTCTTT. Encoded protein: CASSWTAGTEAFF.

The chain combines TRBV28 with TRBJ1-2; a weak D match, TRBD1 (5 bases). With 1 base removed from V and 7 bases from J, the gap between germline ends came to 13 bases. Germline CDR1 and CDR2: MDHEN and SYDVKM. The CDR3 contains 14 residues. CDR3 in amino acids: CASSLLQVRGGYTF. In DNA form, the CDR3 reads TGTGCCAGCAGTTTATTACAGGTTAGGGGTGGCTACACCTTC.

As to this clone: Other DNA sequences of this sample code for an identical CDR3. V is TRBV2 and J is TRBJ2-5; D is perhaps TRBD1 (5 bases). The V end was cut by 5 bases, the J end by 5 bases, with 9 bases between. This CDR3 is 12 amino acids long. CDR1 is SNHLY and CDR2 is FYNNEI in the germline V gene. In DNA form, the CDR3 reads TGTGCCAGCAGTCAGGGCAGGGAGACCCAGTACTTC. This encodes CASSQGRETQYF.

This clone was seen more than once but under ten times. The chain has TRBV5-6 and TRBJ1-1; D might be TRBD1 (6 bases). From germline, CDR1 is SGHDT and CDR2 YYEEEE. The CDR3 is 13 residues long. Trimming left V 2 bases short and J 8 bases short, with 13 bases between. The CDR3 nucleotides are TGTGCCAGCAGCTTCACAGGGCGTAGGGAAGCTTTCTTT. As protein: CASSFTGRREAFF.

This chain joins TRBV11-2 and TRBJ2-5, with 7 bases that match TRBD2. Germline V gene lookup returns CDR1 SGHAT and CDR2 FQNNGV. The CDR3 length is 16 residues. The junction had 9 bases not matched to a gene; V was cut back by 0 bases and J by 5 bases. CDR3 loop: CASSLDQAGVGETQYF. For the CDR3, the DNA is TGTGCCAGCAGCTTAGATCAGGCGGGAGTAGGCGAGACCCAGTACTTC.